Sequencing of this T cell receptor (beta chain) was carried out in a study of shared clonotypes between healthy human individuals (dated by TCRdb to about 2020). Background on the whole study: The cohort comprised two women and a few men aged 18 to 49 years. For each donor, CD4 naive and CD4 memory were each given three plates, CD8 naive was given two plates, and CD8 memory was given one plate. To estimate repertoire size and how much clonotype sharing occurs between individuals, the study deeply sequenced the blood TCR repertoires of about five healthy adults. To increase sequencing depth and limit assay-specific biases, TCR repertoire library preparation and sequencing were carried out by different laboratories using diverse techniques. Per donor, leukapheresis produced somewhere between about 0.8 and 9 billion PBMCs.

The research as a whole found: Estimated clonotype richness was generally larger for naive than for memory subsets. Rarefaction of sorted-subset datasets indicated incomplete sequencing despite the large sequencing depth. Sharing across a handful of donors was observed for about 4.8% of naive CD4, about 3.2% of naive CD8, over 2% of memory CD4, and around 0.4% of memory CD8 clonotypes. Compared with non-shared clonotypes, clonotypes shared by all four sorted-subset donors had higher generation probabilities. Based on pairwise subsampling, the degree of clonotype sharing among donors was expected to be affected by sequencing depth. Only blood was sampled, and tissue TCR repertoires likely differ from those in blood. The genetic and exposure-history diversity represented was limited by the small number of donors.

Regarding this clone: Its antigen is not yet known. Base qualities are not provided; no much larger clone lies one nucleotide away.

Donors were healthy HIV-negative adults with no recently reported acute infections or vaccinations. Every donor was a Caucasian adult residing in Nashville, Tennessee, USA. CD4+ T cells were enriched by magnetic negative selection; naive cells were then positively selected on CD45RA, and the negative fraction formed the memory subset. Blood was obtained by leukapheresis, after which PBMCs were separated by Ficoll-Histopaque density gradient centrifugation and cryopreserved in liquid nitrogen vapor phase. Purity and quantity of every magnetically sorted T cell population were checked by analytical flow cytometry. Genomic DNA was isolated from each sorted fraction and quantified by UV absorbance on a Nanodrop 2000c. TCR CDR3 regions were amplified from genomic DNA by multiplex PCR using the deep immunoSEQ assay. Extracted genomic DNA from each cell subset was distributed evenly across all wells of several immunoSEQ 96-well plates, and each plate was treated as a replicate. For sorted subsets, each replicate PCR was loaded with approximately 200 ng genomic DNA, equivalent to about 30,000 T cell genomes. The purified libraries were quantified using a Qubit 3.0 fluorometer, sized with a Bioanalyzer 2100, and then quantified again using the KAPA Library Quantification kit. Every immunoSEQ 96-well plate was sequenced on a dedicated single-read 150-cycle Illumina NextSeq 550 flow cell. Concerning the study's data processing: Because the immunoSEQ output included only junctional sequences and no quality scores, the filtering could not be the same as the filtering used for full-length reads. To assign V/J genes and CDR3, sequences were annotated against IMGT germline references using PyIR, a Python wrapper for IgBLAST v1.9. Reads with weak V/J assignments (E-value above 1e-6), missing CDR3, stop codons, out-of-frame junctions, or ambiguous translated residues were removed. V3J clonotypes were defined as sequences sharing the same inferred V gene, J gene, and CDR3 amino acid sequence. Percentage overlap between repertoires was calculated by dividing the number of shared unique clonotypes by the size of the smaller repertoire. RTK rarefaction, the Chao1 estimator, and Recon v2.1 estimates of unobserved clonotypes were used to assess repertoire richness. Generation probabilities were computed with OLGA for all TCRbeta clonotypes obtained by the gDNA method from several donors. TCRdb limited this immuneACCESS table to in-frame rearrangements with V and J called. A share of clones is missing; checked studies link under half to unresolved V genes, and the rest is unexplained. Clone size and the V and J calls come from that table; the DNA yielded D and trimming. Present in this sample are 2 million to 2.5 million clones, approximately 93% of which were seen just once. The top ten clones comprise roughly 0.39% of the sample.

The clonotype was recovered from a man aged 18 to 30 in good health. Some clones in this sample may be carry-over from other donors' samples. Sequences were obtained from naive CD4+ T cells from PBMCs. Explained via the paper, the cell subset or site label denotes: CD45RA+ positively selected.

The nucleotides are TGTGCCAGCACACTCCGGGACACCTACAATGAGCAGTTCTTC. Its protein is CASTLRDTYNEQFF. Rearrangement joined TRBV28 to TRBJ2-1; the D gene is possibly TRBD1, with 6 bases matching. For CDR1 and CDR2, the germline V gene lists MDHEN and SYDVKM. Trimming at the junction amounts to 7 bases on V and 2 bases on J, and the germline ends lie 12 bases apart. The CDR3, from cysteine to phenylalanine, totals 14 residues. Just the 42-base CDR3 DNA is kept, in frame starting at base 1.